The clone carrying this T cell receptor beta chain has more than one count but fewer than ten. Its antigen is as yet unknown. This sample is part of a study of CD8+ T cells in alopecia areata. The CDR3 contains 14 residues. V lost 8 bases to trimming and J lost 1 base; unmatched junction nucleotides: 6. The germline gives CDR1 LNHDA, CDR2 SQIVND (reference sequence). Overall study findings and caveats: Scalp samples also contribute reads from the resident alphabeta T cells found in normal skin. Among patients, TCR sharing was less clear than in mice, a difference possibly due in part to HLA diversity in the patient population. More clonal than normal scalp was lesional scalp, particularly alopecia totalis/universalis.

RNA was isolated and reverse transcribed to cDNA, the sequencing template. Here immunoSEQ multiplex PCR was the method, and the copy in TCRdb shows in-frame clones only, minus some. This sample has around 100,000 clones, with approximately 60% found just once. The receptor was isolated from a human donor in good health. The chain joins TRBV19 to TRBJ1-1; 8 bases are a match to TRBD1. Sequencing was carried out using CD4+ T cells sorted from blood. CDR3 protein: CASGLTGANTEAFF. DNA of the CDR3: TGTGCCAGTGGACTGACAGGGGCGAACACTGAAGCTTTCTTT.